The 16 T cell receptor beta chains presented below share a single source sample, sequenced in a study of molecular identifiers for immune sequencing clone quantification. TCRdb reprocessed the PCR reads with MiXCR, giving one entry per CDR3 protein. This table has about 320,000 distinct CDR3 sequences, roughly a quarter appearing once. Sequencing input: naive CD8+ T cells from blood, with Jurkat cell RNA spiked in. Subset given: FACS-sorted CD8+CD4-CCR7+CD45RA+ naive T cells. Every receptor here comes from a human donor in good health. Some libraries in this study had Jurkat cell RNA spiked in.

This clonotype was recorded at least ten times. This sequence joins TRBV12-3 or TRBV12-4 and TRBJ2-5; no firm D call. This CDR3 spans 12 amino acids. V gave up 3 bases and J gave up 7 bases, with 9 bases separating them. This CDR3 is CASSFNFPTQYF. As DNA, the CDR3 is TGTGCCAGCAGTTTTAACTTTCCGACCCAGTACTTC.

The chain has TRBV7-9 and TRBJ1-4; maybe TRBD1 (5 bases). The V and J ends lost 1 base and 2 bases respectively, with 11 bases between them. This CDR3 is 16 amino acids long. Germline-derived CDR1 and CDR2 are SEHNR and FQNEAQ (reference sequence). The CDR3 is CASSLVWGGTNEKLFF. CDR3 nucleotides: TGTGCCAGCAGCTTAGTATGGGGCGGGACTAATGAAAAACTGTTTTTT.

A few counts support this clonotype. The rearrangement joins TRBV30 to TRBJ2-5; TRBD1 agrees at 11 bases. The CDR3 has 14 amino acids. The V and J ends lost 8 bases and 5 bases, in that order; junction bases with no gene match: 10. Germline CDR1 GTSNPN, CDR2 SVGIG (reference sequence). The CDR3 DNA reads as TGTGCCGGGACTTCCGGACAGGGGGCTGAGACCCAGTACTTC. Protein product: CAGTSGQGAETQYF. Based on the CDR3 plus reference TRBV30 and TRBJ2-5, the full variable domain is SQTIHQWPATLVQPVGSPLSLECTVEGTSNPNLYWYRQAAGRGLQLLFYSVGIGQISSEVPQNLSASRPQDRQFILSSKKLLLSDSGFYLCAGTSGQGAETQYFGPGTRLLVL.

The V call is TRBV7-9, the J call TRBJ2-5; 10 nucleotides align to TRBD1. With V trimmed by 5 bases and J by 5 bases, 8 bases remained unmatched. CDR1 SEHNR and CDR2 FQNEAQ come from the germline V gene (reference sequence). The CDR3 runs 15 residues. Written as DNA, the CDR3 is TGTGCCAGCAGCCCCGACAGGGGGCCTTTTGAGACCCAGTACTTC. Protein: CASSPDRGPFETQYF.

In its sample, this clonotype was seen once. V is TRBV6-5 and J is TRBJ2-3, with no clear D. Per the germline V gene, CDR1 is MNHEY and CDR2 is SVGAGI. This CDR3 region has 8 residues. The CDR3 sequence is CTTDTQYF. The CDR3, as DNA: TGTACTACAGATACGCAGTATTTT.

The table lists this clonotype with many counts. The chain employs TRBV5-4 and TRBJ2-5; D is unresolved. The V gene lost 5 bases and the J gene lost 2 bases, with 10 bases spanning the gap. CDR3 length: 13 residues. Germline-derived CDR1 and CDR2 are SGHNT and YYREEE (reference sequence). CDR3 amino acids: CASREGAQETQYF. The DNA for the CDR3 is TGTGCCAGCAGAGAAGGCGCACAAGAGACCCAGTACTTC.

In its sample, this clonotype was seen many times. The CDR3, as DNA: TGTGCCAGCAGCCCTCCCGGTGGCAGGGGAAACACCGGGGAGCTGTTTTTT. Translated: CASSPPGGRGNTGELFF. This rearrangement joins TRBV9 to TRBJ2-2, with a weak D call TRBD1 (6 bases). Germline CDR1 is SGDLS and CDR2 is YYNGEE. Trimming pared 4 bases from V and 2 bases from J, leaving 18 bases between. The CDR3 extends over 17 amino acids.

In regard to this clonotype: This may stem from a read error, because a much larger clone lies one nucleotide away. The V call is TRBV7-9, the J call TRBJ2-5; 7 bases align to TRBD1. Germline V gene data show CDR1 as SEHNR and CDR2 as FQNEAQ (reference sequence). This CDR3 is built from 12 residues. The junction had 3 bases not matched to a gene; V was cut back by 6 bases and J by 5 bases. In DNA form, the CDR3 reads TGTGCCAGCAGACACAGGGGTGAGACCCAGTACTTC. Encoded protein: CASRHRGETQYF.

This clonotype was detected many times. The chain joins TRBV7-9 to TRBJ1-4; maybe TRBD1 (5 bases). From germline, CDR1 is SEHNR and CDR2 FQNEAQ (reference sequence). CDR3 length equals 14 residues. Trimming left V 4 bases short and J 6 bases short, with 12 bases between. The CDR3 DNA reads TGTGCCAGCAGCTCCTGGGACGAAGATGAAAAACTGTTTTTT. Translating it yields CASSSWDEDEKLFF.

The chain uses TRBV28 and TRBJ2-5, with D perhaps being TRBD1 or TRBD2 (7 bases each). CDR1 and CDR2 (germline): MDHEN, SYDVKM. This CDR3 has 13 residues. V was clipped by 5 bases and J by 7 bases, with 14 bases between them. This CDR3 is CASSPTGEGTQYF. CDR3 DNA: TGTGCCAGCAGTCCTACAGGGGAGGGGACCCAGTACTTC.

Concerning this clonotype itself: A much larger clone lies a single base off, so this may be a read error. The chain has TRBV4-3 and TRBJ1-4; 7 bases agree with TRBD1. The germline V gene encodes CDR1 LGHNA and CDR2 YSLEER. J lost 2 bases, V lost 7 bases, and 7 bases had no gene match. The CDR3 contains 15 residues. The CDR3 DNA reads TGCGCCAGCATCCAGGGGGGGCCCACTAATGAAAAACTGTTTTTT. Protein product: CASIQGGPTNEKLFF.

Turning to this clonotype: A single base separates this from a much larger clone, so it may be a read error. This chain uses TRBV28 with TRBJ1-1, with D possibly being TRBD1 (5 bases). The germline V gene has CDR1 MDHEN and CDR2 SYDVKM. CDR3 length equals 14 residues. V dropped 5 bases and J dropped 0 bases, with 10 bases sitting between them. The CDR3 coding sequence is TGTGCCAGCAGTGTGACAGCGATGAACACTGAAGCTTTCTTT. Translation: CASSVTAMNTEAFF.

Points on this clonotype: This may be a read error, as it is one base from a much larger clone. The CDR3 region is CASRVGRTDTRCF. The CDR3 DNA follows: TGTGCCAGCCGAGTGGGACGAACAGATACGCGGTGTTTT. The J gene is TRBJ2-3, the V gene TRBV12-3 or TRBV12-4; either TRBD1 or TRBD2 may fit D (5 bases each). CDR3 size: 13 residues.

In this sample, this clonotype turned up a few times. The J gene is TRBJ2-1, the V gene TRBV7-9; 7 nucleotides agree with TRBD2. This CDR3 contains 14 residues. J lost 3 bases, V lost 5 bases, and 4 bases had no gene match. Per the germline V gene, CDR1 is SEHNR and CDR2 is FQNEAQ (reference sequence). The CDR3: CASSLERDYNEQFF. In DNA form, the CDR3 reads TGTGCCAGCAGCCTAGAGCGGGACTACAATGAGCAGTTCTTC.

This clonotype was observed at least ten times. The J gene is TRBJ2-7, the V gene TRBV4-3; 11 bases agree with TRBD2. CDR1 and CDR2 (germline): LGHNA, YSLEER. The CDR3 covers 14 residues. J was trimmed by 3 bases and V by 5 bases; bases with no gene match: 3. The CDR3 is CASSDGTSGYEQYF. The CDR3 coding sequence is TGCGCCAGCAGCGACGGGACTAGCGGCTACGAGCAGTACTTC.

This clonotype appeared many times. The chain carries TRBV28 and TRBJ1-5; the D gene is possibly TRBD1 (6 bases). Germline CDR1 is MDHEN and CDR2 is SYDVKM. This CDR3 has 15 amino acids. V shed 2 bases and J shed 0 bases, with 8 bases lying between them. Written as DNA, the CDR3 is TGTGCCAGCAGTTTAGGGGGCCTTAGCAATCAGCCCCAGCATTTT. This encodes CASSLGGLSNQPQHF.